The text below deals with one T cell receptor beta chain. These data originate in a study of blood T cell repertoires in COVID-19. As for the study in general: From T cells, B-cell-depleted T cells, or PBMCs came the material, which was cDNA or gDNA.

Sequencing was performed with immunoSEQ multiplex PCR; in TCRdb, only in-frame clones are kept and a portion is missing. The sample holds some 160,000 clones, 80% seen once. Participants' own reports of clinical history determined their cohort assignment. V lost 1 base, J lost 3 bases, and 13 bases lay in between. The germline V gene encodes CDR1 LNHDA and CDR2 SQIVND (reference sequence). The CDR3 sequence is 16 residues long. The clonotype comes from a woman aged 60-70 years who had recovered from COVID-19. The sample taken for sequencing was PBMCs or T cells enriched from blood (not recorded which). The chain couples TRBV19 to TRBJ1-5; D may be TRBD1 (6 bases). CDR3 sequence reads: CASSIAQGEYNQPQHF. The DNA of the CDR3 is TGTGCCAGTAGTATAGCACAGGGAGAATACAATCAGCCCCAGCATTTT.